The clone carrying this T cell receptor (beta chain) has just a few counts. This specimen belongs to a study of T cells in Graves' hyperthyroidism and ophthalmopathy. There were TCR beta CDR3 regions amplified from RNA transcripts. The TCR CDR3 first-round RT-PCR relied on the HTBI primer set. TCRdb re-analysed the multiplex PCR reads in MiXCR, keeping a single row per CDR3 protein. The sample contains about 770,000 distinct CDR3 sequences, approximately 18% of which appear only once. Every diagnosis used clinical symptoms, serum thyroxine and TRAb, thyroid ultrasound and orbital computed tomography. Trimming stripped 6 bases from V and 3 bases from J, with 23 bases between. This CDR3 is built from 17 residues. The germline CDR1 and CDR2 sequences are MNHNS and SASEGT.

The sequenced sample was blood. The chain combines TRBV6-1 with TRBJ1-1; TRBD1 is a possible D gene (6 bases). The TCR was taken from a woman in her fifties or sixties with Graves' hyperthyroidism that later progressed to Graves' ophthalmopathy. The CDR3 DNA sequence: TGTGCCAGCAGCACCGACAGGACTGCCGTGGGGGACACTGAAGCTTTCTTT. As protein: CASSTDRTAVGDTEAFF.